These 26 T cell receptor beta chains came from one sample sequenced in a study of shared clonotypes between healthy human individuals. Sequencing was performed with immunoSEQ multiplex PCR; in TCRdb, only in-frame clones are kept and a portion is missing. This sample has millions of clones, with roughly 94% found just once. What was sequenced was naive CD4+ T cells sorted from blood. Subset here: CD45RA+ positively selected. The receptors derive from a man aged 18 to 35 in good health.

In the case of this clone: Different DNA sequences within this sample yield the same CDR3. CDR3 in DNA: TGTGCCAGCAGACAGGGTAGGACCGGGGAGCTGTTTTTT. It specifies CASRQGRTGELFF. This chain uses TRBV6-5 with TRBJ2-2; the D gene is possibly TRBD1 (6 bases). CDR1 is MNHEY, CDR2 SVGAGI, per germline. V gave up 6 bases and J gave up 5 bases, with 10 bases separating them. The CDR3 consists of 13 residues.

The chain is built from TRBV9 and TRBJ1-2, with 8 nucleotides matching TRBD1. The germline CDR1 and CDR2 sequences are SGDLS and YYNGEE. The CDR3 length is 16 residues. The J segment lost 0 bases and the V segment lost 6 bases, leaving 10 bases of the junction unmatched. The CDR3 region has the DNA TGTGCCAGCACCCTCGGAGGCAGGGGGCCTAACTATGGCTACACCTTC. It codes for CASTLGGRGPNYGYTF.

The V call is TRBV11-2, the J call TRBJ2-7; the match to TRBD1 covers 8 bases. V gave up 3 bases and J gave up 0 bases; unmatched junction bases: 4. Germline lookup yields CDR1 SGHAT and CDR2 FQNNGV. The CDR3 contains 15 residues. CDR3 DNA: TGTGCCAGCAGCTTGGAGACAGGGGCCTCCTACGAGCAGTACTTC. Translating it yields CASSLETGASYEQYF. The full variable domain, its missing parts supplied by reference TRBV11-2 and TRBJ2-7, is EAGVAQSPRYKIIEKRQSVAFWCNPISGHATLYWYQQILGQGPKLLIQFQNNGVVDDSQLPKDRFSAERLKGVDSTLKIQPAKLEDSAVYLCASSLETGASYEQYFGPGTRLTVT.

The chain carries TRBV9 and TRBJ1-2; 9 bases line up with TRBD1. J was trimmed by 8 bases and V by 1 base; bases with no gene match: 3. The germline CDR1 and CDR2 sequences are SGDLS and YYNGEE. The CDR3 consists of 13 residues. CDR3 coding DNA: TGTGCCAGCAGCGTAATAACAGGGGGCGGCTACACCTTC. Its protein product is CASSVITGGGYTF.

In this sample, this clone turned up a few times. The chain has TRBV2 and TRBJ2-7; 7 nucleotides agree with TRBD1. The junction had 12 bases not matched to a gene; V was cut back by 10 bases and J by 3 bases. Germline CDR1 is SNHLY and CDR2 is FYNNEI. The CDR3 is 14 residues long. The CDR3: CATLQGVISYEQYF. Here the CDR3 DNA reads TGTGCCACCCTTCAGGGGGTAATAAGCTACGAGCAGTACTTC.

The CDR3 bases are TGTGCCAGCAGTGAAGCGCCTACCAATCAGCCCCAGCATTTT. Its translation is CASSEAPTNQPQHF. The rearrangement uses TRBV6-1 and TRBJ1-5, with unresolved D. Germline-derived CDR1 and CDR2 are MNHNS and SASEGT. Deletions cut 0 bases from V and 3 bases from J, with 6 bases between. The CDR3 has 14 amino acids.

The CDR3 protein is CASSLGVAYNEQFF. The CDR3 bases are TGTGCCAGCAGCTTGGGGGTAGCCTACAATGAGCAGTTCTTC. The V and J genes are TRBV5-8 and TRBJ2-1; D call uncertain. The CDR3 has 14 residues. V lost 0 bases and J 2 bases, leaving 6 bases between the germline ends. Germline assignment: CDR1 SGHTS and CDR2 YDEGEE. Based on the CDR3 plus reference TRBV5-8 and TRBJ2-1, the full variable domain is EAGVTQSPTHLIKTRGQQATLRCSPISGHTSVYWYQQALGLGLQFLLWYDEGEERNRGNFPPRFSGRQFPNYSSELNVNALELEDSALYLCASSLGVAYNEQFFGPGTRLTVL.

The V gene is TRBV18, the J gene TRBJ1-3; D possibly corresponds to TRBD1 (6 bases). CDR3 length: 14 amino acids. V gave up 5 bases and J gave up 0 bases, with 8 bases separating them. Looked up from germline, CDR1 is KGHSH and CDR2 is LQKENI. CDR3 amino acids: CASSGGNSGNTIYF. Here the CDR3 DNA reads TGTGCCAGCTCAGGGGGCAACTCTGGAAACACCATATATTTT.

This clone was counted a single time. The chain combines TRBV10-3 with TRBJ2-7; TRBD1 matches at 8 bases. Trimming cost V 4 bases and J 2 bases; bases outside gene matches: 4. Germline values: CDR1 ENHRY, CDR2 SYGVKD. The CDR3 is 14 residues long. The CDR3 DNA reads TGTGCCATCAGTGGGGAGGACAGGGCCTACGAGCAGTACTTC. This gives the protein CAISGEDRAYEQYF.

V gene TRBV29-1 combines with J gene TRBJ2-3; 14 nucleotides line up with TRBD2. Germline V gene lookup returns CDR1 SQVTM and CDR2 ANQGSEA. The CDR3 is made up of 15 amino acids. Trimming took 4 bases from V and 10 from J; bases not matched to a gene: 10. The CDR3 here is CSVVLTSGGALPQYF. The CDR3 nucleotides read TGCAGCGTTGTCCTGACTAGCGGGGGGGCTCTGCCGCAGTATTTT.

This clone was seen a single time. The genes are TRBV7-9 and TRBJ2-3; 11 nucleotides align to TRBD2. Losses at the gene ends were 3 bases for V and 5 bases for J; bases not matched to a gene: 10. The CDR3 spans 17 residues. Germline V lookup: CDR1 SEHNR, CDR2 FQNEAQ (reference sequence). CDR3 DNA: TGTGCCAGCAGCTTCTCGACCGGGACTAGCGGACGAGATACGCAGTATTTT. Protein product: CASSFSTGTSGRDTQYF.

V gene TRBV6-5 combines with J gene TRBJ2-2; a possible D gene is TRBD1 (5 bases). The V gene lost 5 bases and the J gene lost 3 bases, with 13 bases spanning the gap. Germline V CDR1 and CDR2: MNHEY, SVGAGI. The CDR3 covers 15 residues. DNA for the CDR3: TGTGCCAGCAGTCTCCACGACAGATACACCGGGGAGCTGTTTTTT. This encodes CASSLHDRYTGELFF.

The chain carries TRBV5-1 and TRBJ2-1; possibly TRBD2 for D (5 bases). The CDR3 length is 15 residues. V lost 0 bases, J lost 7 bases, and 14 bases lay in between. CDR1 and CDR2 (germline): SGHRS, YFSETQ. CDR3 region: CASSLDPGSGNEQFF. The CDR3 DNA reads TGCGCCAGCAGCTTGGACCCGGGATCCGGTAATGAGCAGTTCTTC.

This chain links TRBV7-8 with TRBJ2-7; D remains unclear. Deletions cut 5 bases from V and 2 bases from J, with 10 bases between. The length of the CDR3 is 13 residues. Germline loops: CDR1 SGHVS, CDR2 FQNEAQ. Written as DNA, the CDR3 is TGTGCCAGCAGCCCAAGAGCAACCTACGAGCAGTACTTC. It translates to CASSPRATYEQYF.

Only one count was recorded for this clone. V and J are TRBV2 and TRBJ1-2, with 9 bases aligning to TRBD1. Germline V gives CDR1 SNHLY, CDR2 FYNNEI. The CDR3 is 13 amino acids. J gave up 0 bases and V 10 bases, and 3 bases lay outside the gene matches. CDR3 DNA sequence: TGTGCCAACCGACAGGGGGCTAACTATGGCTACACCTTC. Its protein product is CANRQGANYGYTF. The variable domain in full, completed from reference TRBV2 and TRBJ1-2, reads EPEVTQTPSHQVTQMGQEVILRCVPISNHLYFYWYRQILGQKVEFLVSFYNNEISEKSEIFDDQFSVERPDGSNFTLKIRSTKLEDSAMYFCANRQGANYGYTFGSGTRLTVV.

This sequence joins TRBV9 and TRBJ2-3; no clear D. The V end was cut by 1 base, the J end by 5 bases, with 23 bases between. The CDR3 has 18 residues. Germline V gives CDR1 SGDLS, CDR2 YYNGEE. CDR3 region: CASSVSPRSGPPKDTQYF. In DNA, the CDR3 is TGTGCCAGCAGCGTAAGCCCCCGTTCCGGGCCCCCAAAAGATACGCAGTATTTT.

The chain couples TRBV28 to TRBJ1-6, with 8 positions matching TRBD1. Germline V gene data show CDR1 as MDHEN and CDR2 as SYDVKM. CDR3 size: 14 residues. J gave up 7 bases and V 5 bases, and 4 bases lay outside the gene matches. CDR3 DNA sequence: TGTGCCAGCAGTATCCGACAGGGGAATTCACCCCTCCACTTT. It specifies CASSIRQGNSPLHF.

The genes are TRBV9 and TRBJ2-1; tentatively, D is TRBD1 (6 bases). The germline gives CDR1 SGDLS, CDR2 YYNGEE. The CDR3 totals 14 residues. Deletions cut 4 bases from V and 4 bases from J, with 12 bases between. The CDR3 loop reads CASSPRTDYNEQFF. The CDR3 bases are TGTGCCAGCAGCCCAAGGACAGATTACAATGAGCAGTTCTTC.

About this clone itself: The sample carries other DNA sequences with the same CDR3. This chain joins TRBV5-1 and TRBJ1-5; D is undetermined. The CDR3 runs to 14 residues. Per the germline V gene, CDR1 is SGHRS and CDR2 is YFSETQ. V lost 0 bases and J 3 bases, leaving 7 bases between the germline ends. The CDR3 DNA reads TGCGCCAGCAGCTTGGGTGGGAACAATCAGCCCCAGCATTTT. It translates to CASSLGGNNQPQHF.

This chain's CDR3 is CAISDRLAGLEQYF. DNA of the CDR3: TGTGCCATCAGTGACCGACTAGCCGGCTTAGAGCAGTACTTC. This chain links TRBV10-3 with TRBJ2-7; 7 bases fit TRBD2. CDR1 ENHRY and CDR2 SYGVKD come from the germline V gene. The CDR3 sequence is 14 residues long. V shed 3 bases and J 7 bases; nucleotides not matched to a gene: 9.

This clone was picked up one time. The V call is TRBV6-4, the J call TRBJ2-7; 15 bases fit TRBD2. CDR3 length: 17 residues. V trimming: 4 bases; J trimming: 6 bases; junction bases outside the gene matches: 10. CDR1 is MRHNA, CDR2 SNTAGT, per germline. CDR3 amino acids: CASSGSAGGLAGGEQYF. The DNA for the CDR3 is TGTGCCAGCAGTGGGAGTGCCGGGGGACTAGCGGGAGGCGAGCAGTACTTC.

The chain employs TRBV5-1 and TRBJ2-1, with 7 positions matching TRBD1. V shed 4 bases and J 6 bases; nucleotides not matched to a gene: 10. Germline V gives CDR1 SGHRS, CDR2 YFSETQ. The CDR3 extends over 15 amino acids. CDR3 loop: CASSPGQAPGNEQFF. The CDR3 DNA follows: TGCGCCAGCAGCCCAGGACAGGCCCCCGGCAATGAGCAGTTCTTC.

The rearrangement links TRBV7-9 to TRBJ1-5, with TRBD1 identical over 11 bases. Germline loops: CDR1 SEHNR, CDR2 FQNEAQ (reference sequence). Trimming took 4 bases from V and 9 from J; bases not matched to a gene: 11. The CDR3 length is 16 residues. The CDR3 DNA sequence: TGTGCCAGCAGCTCGACCGGGACAGGGGGACCTCTGCCCCAGCATTTT. Amino acids: CASSSTGTGGPLPQHF.

V gene TRBV30 combines with J gene TRBJ1-5; weak D call: TRBD1 (5 bases). The CDR3 contains 13 residues. Germline CDR1 reads GTSNPN; CDR2 reads SVGIG (reference sequence). V shed 5 bases and J shed 5 bases, with 13 bases lying between them. The CDR3 DNA reads as TGTGCCTGGGCTACTGACAGCTATCAGCCCCAGCATTTT. As protein: CAWATDSYQPQHF.

This clone was counted once. The chain joins TRBV29-1 to TRBJ2-1, with TRBD1 identical over 8 bases. Losses at the gene ends were 4 bases for V and 0 bases for J; bases not matched to a gene: 8. The CDR3 runs to 16 residues. Germline V gives CDR1 SQVTM, CDR2 ANQGSEA. The CDR3 DNA reads TGCAGCGTTGCCGACAGGGGACCAAGCTCCTACAATGAGCAGTTCTTC. This sequence encodes CSVADRGPSSYNEQFF.

The chain recombines TRBV10-3 with TRBJ1-5; possibly TRBD1 for D (5 bases). CDR1 ENHRY and CDR2 SYGVKD come from the germline V gene. CDR3 length: 14 amino acids. V gave up 2 bases and J gave up 6 bases, with 11 bases separating them. CDR3 region: CAISEGGGGQPQHF. The DNA of the CDR3 is TGTGCCATCAGTGAGGGGGGTGGGGGTCAGCCCCAGCATTTT.